A selection of T cell receptor beta chains follows, all from one sample in a study of T cells after yellow fever vaccination. Via MiXCR, TCRdb re-called the 5' RACE reads, giving one row per CDR3 protein. The table includes 50,000 to 75,000 distinct CDR3 sequences, about 6.6% detected once. The sequencing here drew on CD8+ T cells sorted from PBMCs, taken on the day of the first yellow fever vaccination. These TCRs come from a man younger than 30 who received the YFV17D yellow fever vaccine. The CDR3 runs from the conserved cysteine through the conserved F or W. A D gene is named only where the DNA matches it firmly. Clone size is shown for a subset of rows, as once, few, many or a class of expanded clone.

TGTGCCAGCAGTTACACAACGGGGCAGAGAATTCAGTACTTC | CASSYTTGQRIQYF | 14 | few | . | TRBJ2-4 | TRBV6-5
TGCGCCAGCAGCGGAAAACGCGGGGCGAGCACCGGGGAGCTGTTTTTT | CASSGKRGASTGELFF | 16 | many | . | TRBJ2-2 | TRBV23-1
TGTGCCAGCAGCCCCCAAGACTGGGATACGCAGTATTTT | CASSPQDWDTQYF | 13 | few | . | TRBJ2-3 | TRBV7-9
TGTGCCAGCAGCTTGGGGGGACCGGAGACCCAGTACTTC | CASSLGGPETQYF | 13 | . | . | TRBJ2-5 | TRBV5-6
TGTGCCAGCAGTTTTGTGCTAGCCCGACGCACAGATACGCAGTATTTT | CASSFVLARRTDTQYF | 16 | . | . | TRBJ2-3 | TRBV12-3/TRBV12-4
TGTGCCAGCAGTTTGAAGCTCGGGGGAATATCCGACGGCTACACCTTC | CASSLKLGGISDGYTF | 16 | many | . | TRBJ1-2 | TRBV12-3/TRBV12-4
TGTGCCTGGAACTTAGGGAACTATGGCTACACCTTC | CAWNLGNYGYTF | 12 | many | . | TRBJ1-2 | TRBV30
TGTGCCAGCAGCAACCCCTTTCAGGGTACCAAAAACATTCAGTACTTC | CASSNPFQGTKNIQYF | 16 | many | . | TRBJ2-4 | TRBV3-1
TGCGCCAGCAGCTTGATGACAGGGGCGAGAGATACGCAGTATTTT | CASSLMTGARDTQYF | 15 | . | TRBD1 | TRBJ2-3 | TRBV5-1
TGCGCCAGCAGCTCCAGACGGGACAACCGGGAGACCCAGTACTTC | CASSSRRDNRETQYF | 15 | . | . | TRBJ2-5 | TRBV5-1
TGTGCCAGCAGCTACAGCCTGAACACTGAAGCTTTCTTT | CASSYSLNTEAFF | 13 | many | . | TRBJ1-1 | TRBV7-9
TGTGCCAGCAGGGTGGGGTCCACTGAAGCTTTCTTT | CASRVGSTEAFF | 12 | few | . | TRBJ1-1 | TRBV6-2/TRBV6-3
TGTGCCAGCAGCTTTACCGGGACAGGGTCAGACGGCTATGGCTACACCTTC | CASSFTGTGSDGYGYTF | 17 | few | TRBD1 | TRBJ1-2 | TRBV7-9
TGTGCCAGCAGCCAGGAGGTGGGGGGCGACTACAATGAGCAGTTCTTC | CASSQEVGGDYNEQFF | 16 | many | . | TRBJ2-1 | TRBV7-9
TGTGCCAGCCGGGGGAATGGGGAGCTGTTTTTT | CASRGNGELFF | 11 | many | . | TRBJ2-2 | TRBV9
TGTGCCAGCTCACCACCTCTCCGGACAGACAATGAGCAGTTCTTC | CASSPPLRTDNEQFF | 15 | few | . | TRBJ2-1 | TRBV18
TGTGCCAGCAGCTTACGACAGGCAACTAATGAAAAACTGTTTTTT | CASSLRQATNEKLFF | 15 | . | . | TRBJ1-4 | TRBV7-9
TGCAGCGTTCTGGAGGGTTGGGATGAGCAGTTCTTC | CSVLEGWDEQFF | 12 | many | . | TRBJ2-1 | TRBV29-1
TGCGCCAGCAGCCAAGTGGAGGGAAACACTGAAGCTTTCTTT | CASSQVEGNTEAFF | 14 | many | . | TRBJ1-1 | TRBV4-1
TGTGCCAGTAGGAGGGGGCGCGGCCCTCAGCCCCAGCATTTT | CASRRGRGPQPQHF | 14 | few | TRBD1 | TRBJ1-5 | TRBV19
TGTGCCAGCAGCTTACCTGGGACAGTTGGTGAGACCCAGTACTTC | CASSLPGTVGETQYF | 15 | . | TRBD1 | TRBJ2-5 | TRBV7-6
TGCAGTGCAAACACGGGAGGGGAGACCCAGTACTTC | CSANTGGETQYF | 12 | few | TRBD2 | TRBJ2-5 | TRBV20-1
TGTGCCAGCAGTTACTCTTGGGGACAAACAATCCGGGACGGCTACACCTTC | CASSYSWGQTIRDGYTF | 17 | . | . | TRBJ1-2 | TRBV6-2/TRBV6-3
TGTGCCAGCAGCGCTACCTCGGGGGGAAACACCATATATTTT | CASSATSGGNTIYF | 14 | . | . | TRBJ1-3 | TRBV7-9
TGTGCCAGCAGCTTAGCGGGACAGTCATACGAGCAGTACTTC | CASSLAGQSYEQYF | 14 | many | TRBD1 | TRBJ2-7 | TRBV11-2
TGTGCCAGCAGTTTCGGAGGCGGGGAGCTGTTTTTT | CASSFGGGELFF | 12 | . | . | TRBJ2-2 | TRBV12-3/TRBV12-4
TGCGCCAGCAGCTGGACATCCGGGACAGGGCCTGAAGCTTTCTTT | CASSWTSGTGPEAFF | 15 | many | TRBD1 | TRBJ1-1 | TRBV5-1